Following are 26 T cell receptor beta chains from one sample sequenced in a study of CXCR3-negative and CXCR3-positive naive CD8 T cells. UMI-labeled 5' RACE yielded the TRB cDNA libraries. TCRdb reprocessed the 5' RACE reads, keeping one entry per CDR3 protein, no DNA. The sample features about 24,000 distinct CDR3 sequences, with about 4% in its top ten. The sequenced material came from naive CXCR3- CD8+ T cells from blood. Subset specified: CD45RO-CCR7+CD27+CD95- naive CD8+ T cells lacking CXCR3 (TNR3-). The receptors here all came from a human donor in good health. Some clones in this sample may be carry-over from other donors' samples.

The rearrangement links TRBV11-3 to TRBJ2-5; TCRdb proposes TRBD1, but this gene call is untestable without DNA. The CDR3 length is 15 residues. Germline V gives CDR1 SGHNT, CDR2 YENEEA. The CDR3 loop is CASSPGAVVQETQYF.

The CDR3 protein is CASSSRDRGAYNEQFF. The chain links TRBV11-3 to TRBJ2-1; TCRdb reports TRBD1, a call that lacks DNA to check it against. The germline V gene encodes CDR1 SGHNT and CDR2 YENEEA. This CDR3 region has 16 residues.

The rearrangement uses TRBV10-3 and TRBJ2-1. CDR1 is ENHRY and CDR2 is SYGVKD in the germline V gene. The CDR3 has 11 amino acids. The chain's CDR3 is CAIGSGYEQFF.

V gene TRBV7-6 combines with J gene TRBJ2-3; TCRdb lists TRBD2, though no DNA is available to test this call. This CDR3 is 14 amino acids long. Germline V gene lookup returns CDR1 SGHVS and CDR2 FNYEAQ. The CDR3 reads CASSSEGSTDTQYF.

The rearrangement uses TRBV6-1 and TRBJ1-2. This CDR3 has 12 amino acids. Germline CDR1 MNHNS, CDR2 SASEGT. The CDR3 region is CASRSEVYGYTF.

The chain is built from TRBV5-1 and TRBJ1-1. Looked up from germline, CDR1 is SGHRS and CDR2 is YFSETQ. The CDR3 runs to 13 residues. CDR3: CASSLTRNTEAFF.

The CDR3 sequence: CASSSGLRAYEQYF. This chain links TRBV7-6 with TRBJ2-7; the D call of TRBD2 rests on TCRdb alone, since no DNA is present to check it. The CDR3 contains 14 residues. The germline gives CDR1 SGHVS, CDR2 FNYEAQ.

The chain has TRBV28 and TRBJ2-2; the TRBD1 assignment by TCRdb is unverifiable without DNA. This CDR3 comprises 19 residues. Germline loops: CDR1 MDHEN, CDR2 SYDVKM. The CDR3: CASSFGLGLGQKNTGELFF.

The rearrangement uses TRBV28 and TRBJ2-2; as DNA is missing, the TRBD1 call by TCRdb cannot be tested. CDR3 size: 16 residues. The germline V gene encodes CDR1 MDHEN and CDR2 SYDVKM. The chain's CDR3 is CASTLQGGYNTGELFF.

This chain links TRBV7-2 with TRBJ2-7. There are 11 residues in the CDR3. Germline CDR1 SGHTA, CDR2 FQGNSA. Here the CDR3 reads CASSGAYEQYF.

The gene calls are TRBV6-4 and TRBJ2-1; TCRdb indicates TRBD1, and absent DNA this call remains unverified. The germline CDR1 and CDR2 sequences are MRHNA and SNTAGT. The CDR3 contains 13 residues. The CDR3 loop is CASSEAAGTEQFF.

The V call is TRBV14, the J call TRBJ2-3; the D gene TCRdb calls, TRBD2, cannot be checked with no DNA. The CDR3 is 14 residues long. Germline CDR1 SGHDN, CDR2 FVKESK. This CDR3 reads CASSFASGADTQYF.

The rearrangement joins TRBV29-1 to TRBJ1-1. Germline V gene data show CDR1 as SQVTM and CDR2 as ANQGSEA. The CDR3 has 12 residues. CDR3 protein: CSAPLGDTEAFF.

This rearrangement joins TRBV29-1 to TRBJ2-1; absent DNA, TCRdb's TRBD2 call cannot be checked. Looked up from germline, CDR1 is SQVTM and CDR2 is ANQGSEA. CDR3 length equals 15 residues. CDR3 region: CSVEGGGPWGNEQFF.

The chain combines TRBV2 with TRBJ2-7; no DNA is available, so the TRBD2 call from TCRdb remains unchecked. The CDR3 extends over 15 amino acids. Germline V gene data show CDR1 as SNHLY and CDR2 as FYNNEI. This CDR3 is CASSEWASKTYEQYF. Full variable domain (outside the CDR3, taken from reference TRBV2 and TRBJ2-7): EPEVTQTPSHQVTQMGQEVILRCVPISNHLYFYWYRQILGQKVEFLVSFYNNEISEKSEIFDDQFSVERPDGSNFTLKIRSTKLEDSAMYFCASSEWASKTYEQYFGPGTRLTVT.

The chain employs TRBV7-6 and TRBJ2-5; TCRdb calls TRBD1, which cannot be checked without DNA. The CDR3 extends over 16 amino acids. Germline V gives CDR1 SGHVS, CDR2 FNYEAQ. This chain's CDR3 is CASSLEASALGETQYF.

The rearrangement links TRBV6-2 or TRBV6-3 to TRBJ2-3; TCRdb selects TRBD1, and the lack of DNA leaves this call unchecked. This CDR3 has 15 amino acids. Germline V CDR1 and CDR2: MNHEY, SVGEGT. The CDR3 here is CASSYADRAKDTQYF.

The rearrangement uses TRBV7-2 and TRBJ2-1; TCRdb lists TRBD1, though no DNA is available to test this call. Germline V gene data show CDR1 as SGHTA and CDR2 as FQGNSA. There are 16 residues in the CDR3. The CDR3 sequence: CASSLSGGENYNEQFF.

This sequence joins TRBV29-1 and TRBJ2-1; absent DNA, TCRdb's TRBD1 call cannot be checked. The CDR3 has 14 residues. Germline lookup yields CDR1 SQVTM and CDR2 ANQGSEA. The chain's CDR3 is CSVLGTGRYNEQFF.

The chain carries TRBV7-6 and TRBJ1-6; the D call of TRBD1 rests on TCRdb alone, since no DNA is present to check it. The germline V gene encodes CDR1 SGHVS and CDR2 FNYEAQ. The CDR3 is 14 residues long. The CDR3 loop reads CASRATTGSSPLHF.

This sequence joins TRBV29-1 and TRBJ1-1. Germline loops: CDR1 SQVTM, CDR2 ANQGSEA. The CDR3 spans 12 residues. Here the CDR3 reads CSVDTLNTEAFF.

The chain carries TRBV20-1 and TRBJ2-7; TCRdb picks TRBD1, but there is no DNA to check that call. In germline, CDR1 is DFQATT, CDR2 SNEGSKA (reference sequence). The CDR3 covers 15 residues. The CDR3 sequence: CSANAGTSIHYEQYF.

The CDR3 reads CASTASGVGEQYF. The chain couples TRBV9 to TRBJ2-7; absent DNA, TCRdb's TRBD1 call cannot be checked. There are 13 residues in the CDR3. Per the germline V gene, CDR1 is SGDLS and CDR2 is YYNGEE.

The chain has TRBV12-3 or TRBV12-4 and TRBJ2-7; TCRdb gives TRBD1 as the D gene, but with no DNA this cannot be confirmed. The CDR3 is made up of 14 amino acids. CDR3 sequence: CASSWAISSYEQYF.

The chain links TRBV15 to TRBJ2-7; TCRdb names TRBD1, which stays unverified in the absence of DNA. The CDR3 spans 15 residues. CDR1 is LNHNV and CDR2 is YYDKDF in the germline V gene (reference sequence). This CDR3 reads CATSRPGTVSYEQYF.

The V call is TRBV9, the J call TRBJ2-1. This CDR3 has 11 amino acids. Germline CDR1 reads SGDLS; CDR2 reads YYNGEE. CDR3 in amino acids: CASSVLGEQFF.